This TCR beta chain emerged from a study of early T cells in non-severe SARS-CoV-2 infection. Study summary: RNA in bulk from unsorted whole blood was sequenced, and chains were unpaired. Notes on the study in general: Clonotype matching in VDJdb favored anti-spike CD8 responses and did not capture private and CD4 specificities.

Trimming pared 0 bases from V and 2 bases from J, leaving 2 bases between. This CDR3 comprises 13 residues. CDR1 is MGHRA, CDR2 YSYEKL, per germline. Molecules of cDNA were individually given unique molecular identifiers that were attached to them. A single record per CDR3 protein comes from TCRdb applying MiXCR to the 5' RACE reads. The data show about 80,000 distinct CDR3 sequences, about 12% seen once. This clonotype was recorded at least ten times. The target antigen is unknown. The origin of this receptor is an adult who was a healthcare worker with PCR-confirmed SARS-CoV-2 infection or an uninfected control (not recorded which). This chain connects TRBV4-1 to TRBJ1-5; D gene unclear. The sequenced sample consisted of whole blood. CDR3 DNA sequence: TGCGCCAGCAGCCAAGACGGCAATCAGCCCCAGCATTTT. It yields the protein CASSQDGNQPQHF.